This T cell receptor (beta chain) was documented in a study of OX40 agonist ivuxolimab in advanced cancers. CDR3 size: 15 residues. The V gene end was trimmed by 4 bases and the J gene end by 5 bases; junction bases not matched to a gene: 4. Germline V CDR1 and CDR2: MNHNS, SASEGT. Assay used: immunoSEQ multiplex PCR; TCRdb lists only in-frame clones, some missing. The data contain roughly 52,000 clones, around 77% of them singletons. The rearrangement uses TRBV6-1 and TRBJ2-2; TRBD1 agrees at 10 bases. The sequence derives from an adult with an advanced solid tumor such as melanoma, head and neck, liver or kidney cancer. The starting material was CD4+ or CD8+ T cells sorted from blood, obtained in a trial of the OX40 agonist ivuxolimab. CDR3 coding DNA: TGTGCCAGCAGTGGACAGGGGGCAGGGACCGGGGAGCTGTTTTTT. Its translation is CASSGQGAGTGELFF.